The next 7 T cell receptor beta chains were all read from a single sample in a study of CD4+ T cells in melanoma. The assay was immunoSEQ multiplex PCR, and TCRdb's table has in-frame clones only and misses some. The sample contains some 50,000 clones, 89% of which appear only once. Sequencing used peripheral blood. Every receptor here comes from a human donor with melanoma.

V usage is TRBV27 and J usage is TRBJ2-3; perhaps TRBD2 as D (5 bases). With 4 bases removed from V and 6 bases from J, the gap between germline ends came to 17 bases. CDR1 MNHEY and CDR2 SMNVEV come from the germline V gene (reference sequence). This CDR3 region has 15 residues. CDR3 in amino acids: CASSSVEGIVDTQYF. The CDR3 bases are TGTGCCAGCAGTTCGGTAGAGGGAATTGTGGATACGCAGTATTTT.

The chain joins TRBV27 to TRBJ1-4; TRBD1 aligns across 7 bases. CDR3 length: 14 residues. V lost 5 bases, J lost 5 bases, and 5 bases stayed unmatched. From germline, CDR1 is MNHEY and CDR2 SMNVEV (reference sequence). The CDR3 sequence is CASSQQGKNEKLFF. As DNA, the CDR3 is TGTGCCAGCAGTCAACAGGGGAAGAATGAAAAACTGTTTTTT.

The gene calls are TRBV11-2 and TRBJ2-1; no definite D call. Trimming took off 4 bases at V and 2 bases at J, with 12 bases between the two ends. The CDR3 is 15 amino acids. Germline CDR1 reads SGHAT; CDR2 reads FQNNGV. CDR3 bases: TGTGCCAGCAGCTATCCAGACACGACCTACAATGAGCAGTTCTTC. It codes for CASSYPDTTYNEQFF.

The CDR3 protein is CAWTRGGTTVGEQYF. As DNA, the CDR3 is TGTGCCTGGACTCGCGGGGGGACTACGGTGGGCGAGCAGTACTTC. J is TRBJ2-7 and V is TRBV30, with 8 bases that match TRBD2. CDR3 length: 15 residues. Germline V lookup: CDR1 GTSNPN, CDR2 SVGIG (reference sequence). V lost 4 bases to trimming and J lost 6 bases; unmatched junction nucleotides: 14.

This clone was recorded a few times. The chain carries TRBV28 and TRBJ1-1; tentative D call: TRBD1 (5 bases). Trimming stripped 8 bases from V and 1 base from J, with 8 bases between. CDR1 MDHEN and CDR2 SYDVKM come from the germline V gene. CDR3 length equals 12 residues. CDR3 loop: CASDSPNTEAFF. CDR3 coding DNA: TGTGCCAGCGACAGTCCGAACACTGAAGCTTTCTTT.

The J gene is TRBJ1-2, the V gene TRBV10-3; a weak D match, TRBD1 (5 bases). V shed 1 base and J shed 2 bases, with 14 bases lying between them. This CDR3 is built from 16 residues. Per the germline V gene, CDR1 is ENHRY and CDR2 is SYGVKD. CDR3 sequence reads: CAISELTTTVNYGYTF. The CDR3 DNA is TGTGCCATCAGTGAGTTGACGACGACAGTCAACTATGGCTACACCTTC.

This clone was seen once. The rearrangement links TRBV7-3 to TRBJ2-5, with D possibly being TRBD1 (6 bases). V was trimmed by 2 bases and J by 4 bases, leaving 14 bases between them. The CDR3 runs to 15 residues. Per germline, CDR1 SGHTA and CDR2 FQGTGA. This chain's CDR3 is CASSLGLGAGETQYF. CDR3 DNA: TGTGCCAGCAGCTTAGGACTGGGGGCTGGAGAGACCCAGTACTTC.